This T cell receptor beta chain was obtained from a study of cytotoxic CD8 clonotypes in ibrutinib-treated CLL. About the study: An average of around 250,000 productive templates and 94,082 productive rearrangements was obtained per sample.

Libraries of TCR beta were made from roughly 1.8 micrograms of genomic DNA that came from cryopreserved PBMCs. A remark on this clone: Its matching antigen is unknown.

Whole-study findings and limits: At baseline, clonality was higher than in age-matched healthy donors and correlated with CD8+ counts. At progression, clonality fell back toward baseline after rising at ibrutinib response.

Trimming stripped 4 bases from V and 1 base from J, with 10 bases between. The germline V gene encodes CDR1 MNHEY and CDR2 SVGAGI. The CDR3 spans 14 residues. Assay used: immunoSEQ multiplex PCR; TCRdb lists only in-frame clones, some missing. The sample comprises 85,000 or so clones, around 79% of which are singletons, and 4.8% rests with the top ten. This chain links TRBV6-5 with TRBJ1-2; perhaps TRBD1 as D (5 bases). The sample consisted of PBMCs, taken after 12 months of ibrutinib treatment. This sequence originates from a human donor with chronic lymphocytic leukemia. CDR3 amino acids: CASSLGGSNYGYTF. Here the CDR3 DNA reads TGTGCCAGCAGTTTGGGGGGAAGTAACTATGGCTACACCTTC.